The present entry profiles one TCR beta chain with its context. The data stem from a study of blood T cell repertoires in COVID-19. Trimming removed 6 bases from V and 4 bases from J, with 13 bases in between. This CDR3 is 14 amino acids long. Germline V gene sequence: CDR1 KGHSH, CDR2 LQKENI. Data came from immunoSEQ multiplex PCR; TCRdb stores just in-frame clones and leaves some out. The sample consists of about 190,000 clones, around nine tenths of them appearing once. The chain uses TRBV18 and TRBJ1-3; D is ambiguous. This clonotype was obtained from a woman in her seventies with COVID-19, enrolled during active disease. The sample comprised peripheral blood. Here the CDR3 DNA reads TGTGCCAGCTCTCCGCAGGCAGGAGGAAACACCATATATTTT. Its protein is CASSPQAGGNTIYF.